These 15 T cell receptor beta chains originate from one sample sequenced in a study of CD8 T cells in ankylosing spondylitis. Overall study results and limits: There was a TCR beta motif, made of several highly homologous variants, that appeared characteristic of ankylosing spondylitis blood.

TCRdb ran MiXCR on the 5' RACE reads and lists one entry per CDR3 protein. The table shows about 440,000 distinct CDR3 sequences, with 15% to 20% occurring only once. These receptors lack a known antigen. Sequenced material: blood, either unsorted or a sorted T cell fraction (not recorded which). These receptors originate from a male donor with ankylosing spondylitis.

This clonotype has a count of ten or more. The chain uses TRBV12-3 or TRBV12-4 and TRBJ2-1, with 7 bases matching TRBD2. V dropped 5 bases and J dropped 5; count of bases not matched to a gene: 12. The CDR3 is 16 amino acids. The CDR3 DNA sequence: TGTGCCAGCAGTCTTTCGGGGACTAAGTCTCACAATGAGCAGTTCTTC. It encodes CASSLSGTKSHNEQFF.

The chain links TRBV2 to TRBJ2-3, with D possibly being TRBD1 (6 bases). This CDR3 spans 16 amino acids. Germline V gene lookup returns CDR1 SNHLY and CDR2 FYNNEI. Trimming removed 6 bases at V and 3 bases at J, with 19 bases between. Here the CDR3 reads CASSSNAGVGTDTQYF. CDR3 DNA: TGTGCCAGCAGCTCCAACGCAGGGGTAGGAACAGATACGCAGTATTTT.

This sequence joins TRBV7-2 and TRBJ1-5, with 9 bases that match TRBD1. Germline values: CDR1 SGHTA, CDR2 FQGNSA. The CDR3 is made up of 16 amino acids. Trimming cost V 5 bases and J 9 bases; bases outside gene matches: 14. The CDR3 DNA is TGTGCCAGCAGCCGACAGGGGGGATCTGCACGGTGGCCCCAGCATTTT. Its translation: CASSRQGGSARWPQHF.

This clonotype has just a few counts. CDR3 in amino acids: CASRGGDLNTGELFF. CDR3 DNA: TGTGCCAGCAGGGGGGGAGACCTGAACACCGGGGAGCTGTTTTTT. The rearrangement links TRBV6-1 to TRBJ2-2; possibly TRBD2 for D (6 bases). The CDR3 is 15 residues long. Germline CDR1 MNHNS, CDR2 SASEGT. The V end was cut by 6 bases, the J end by 1 base, with 12 bases between.

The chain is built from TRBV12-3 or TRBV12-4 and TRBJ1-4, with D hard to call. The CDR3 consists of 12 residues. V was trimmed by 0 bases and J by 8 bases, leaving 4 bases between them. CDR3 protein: CASSLAREKLFF. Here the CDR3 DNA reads TGTGCCAGCAGTTTAGCGCGAGAAAAACTGTTTTTT.

CDR3 bases: TGTGCCAGCAGCTCCACAGGGTTAGCCAAAAACATTCAGTACTTC. This gives the protein CASSSTGLAKNIQYF. The rearrangement links TRBV7-2 to TRBJ2-4; D may be TRBD1 (6 bases). Trimming left V 4 bases short and J 0 bases short, with 10 bases between. Germline V lookup: CDR1 SGHTA, CDR2 FQGNSA. The CDR3 consists of 15 residues.

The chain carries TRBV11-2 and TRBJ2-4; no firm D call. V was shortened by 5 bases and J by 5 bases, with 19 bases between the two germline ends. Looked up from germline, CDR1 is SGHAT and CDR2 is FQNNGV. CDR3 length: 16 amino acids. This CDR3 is CASSNYMVGPQNIQYF. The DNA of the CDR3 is TGTGCCAGCAGCAACTACATGGTCGGACCCCAAAACATTCAGTACTTC.

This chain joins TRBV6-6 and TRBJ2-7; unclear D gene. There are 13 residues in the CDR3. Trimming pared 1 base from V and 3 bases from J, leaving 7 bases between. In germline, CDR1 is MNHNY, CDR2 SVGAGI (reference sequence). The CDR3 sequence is CASSYLDGYEQYF. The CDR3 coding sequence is TGTGCCAGCAGTTACTTGGACGGCTACGAGCAGTACTTC.

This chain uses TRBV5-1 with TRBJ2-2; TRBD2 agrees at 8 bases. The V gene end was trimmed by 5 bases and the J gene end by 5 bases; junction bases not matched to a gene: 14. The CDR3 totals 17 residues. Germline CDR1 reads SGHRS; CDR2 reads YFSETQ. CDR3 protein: CASRTAHGGANTGELFF. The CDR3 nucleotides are TGCGCCAGCAGAACTGCTCACGGGGGGGCCAATACCGGGGAGCTGTTTTTT.

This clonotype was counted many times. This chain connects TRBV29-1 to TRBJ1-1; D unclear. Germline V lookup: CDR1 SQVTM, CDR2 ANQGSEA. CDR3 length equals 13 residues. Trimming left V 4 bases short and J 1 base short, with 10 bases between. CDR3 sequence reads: CSVGKGTNTEAFF. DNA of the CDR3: TGCAGCGTTGGGAAAGGTACGAACACTGAAGCTTTCTTT.

The CDR3: CATSRDLSNEQFF. CDR3 in DNA: TGTGCCACCAGCAGAGATTTAAGTAATGAGCAGTTCTTC. The chain links TRBV15 to TRBJ2-1; D not certain. This CDR3 comprises 13 residues. Trimming pared 0 bases from V and 7 bases from J, leaving 7 bases between. Germline CDR1 is LNHNV and CDR2 is YYDKDF (reference sequence).

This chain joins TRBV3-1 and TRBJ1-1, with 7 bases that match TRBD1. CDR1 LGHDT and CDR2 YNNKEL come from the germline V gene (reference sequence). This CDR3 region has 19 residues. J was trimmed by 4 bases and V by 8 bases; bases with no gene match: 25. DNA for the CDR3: TGTGCCAGCGGGGCACAGCGACAGGGAGGCACCGGGAGGGGCACTGAAGCTTTCTTT. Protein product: CASGAQRQGGTGRGTEAFF.

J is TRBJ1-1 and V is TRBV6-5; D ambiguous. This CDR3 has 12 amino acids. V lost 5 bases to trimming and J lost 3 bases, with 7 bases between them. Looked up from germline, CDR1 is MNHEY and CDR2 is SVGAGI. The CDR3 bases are TGTGCCAGCAGTAACTGGGACACTGAAGCTTTCTTT. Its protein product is CASSNWDTEAFF.

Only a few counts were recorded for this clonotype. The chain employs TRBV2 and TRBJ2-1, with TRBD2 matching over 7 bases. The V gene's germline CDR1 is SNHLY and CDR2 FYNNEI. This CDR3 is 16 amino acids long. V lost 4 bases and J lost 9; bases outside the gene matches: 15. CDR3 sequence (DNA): TGTGCCAGCAGTGGAGAGGGACTAACGGCGGAGGGTGAGCAGTTCTTC. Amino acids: CASSGEGLTAEGEQFF.

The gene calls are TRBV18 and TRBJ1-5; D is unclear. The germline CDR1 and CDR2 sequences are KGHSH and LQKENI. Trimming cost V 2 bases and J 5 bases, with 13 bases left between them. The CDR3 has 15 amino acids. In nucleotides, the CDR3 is TGTGCCAGCTCACCATGGGCCCTCGAGGATCAGCCCCAGCATTTT. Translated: CASSPWALEDQPQHF.